This T cell receptor beta chain was sequenced for a study of blood T cell repertoires in COVID-19. Profiled with immunoSEQ multiplex PCR; TCRdb holds only in-frame clones, not every one. The table lists some 100,000 clones, roughly 90% of them singletons, with 19% in the top ten. Germline values: CDR1 SGHTA, CDR2 FQGNSA. Between the trimmed V and J ends, which lost 7 bases and 4 bases, there was a span of 11 bases. CDR3 size: 13 residues. V gene TRBV7-2 combines with J gene TRBJ1-5; no clear D. The source material was peripheral blood. The receptor was derived from a human donor with acute or convalescent COVID-19. The donor label of this sample is uncertain. The CDR3 sequence is CASKMSANQPQHF. Here the CDR3 DNA reads TGTGCCAGCAAGATGTCTGCGAATCAGCCCCAGCATTTT.